This is a list of T cell receptor beta chains from one sample in a study of OX40 agonist ivuxolimab in advanced cancers. Measured with immunoSEQ multiplex PCR; TCRdb has only the in-frame clones, and not every one. Seen here are about 60,000 clones, about 85% observed once, and the top ten hold 3% to 4%. The specimen was CD4+ or CD8+ T cells sorted from blood, collected in a trial of the OX40 agonist ivuxolimab. Receptors originate from an adult with an advanced solid tumor such as melanoma, head and neck, liver or kidney cancer. Each CDR3 is given with its conserved first and last residue. A D gene is named only where the DNA matches it firmly. Clone size is shown for a subset of rows, as once, few, many or a class of expanded clone.

j_gene: TRBJ2-3; d_gene: -; abundance: -; v_gene: TRBV5-6; CDR3aa: CASSKDWDADTQYF; CDR3nt: TGTGCCAGCAGCAAGGACTGGGACGCAGATACGCAGTATTTT
j_gene: TRBJ2-7; d_gene: TRBD2; abundance: once; v_gene: TRBV30; CDR3aa: CASQGGTSGNKSSYEQYF; CDR3nt: TGTGCCTCTCAGGGGGGGACTAGCGGGAACAAGAGCTCCTACGAGCAGTACTTC
j_gene: TRBJ2-1; d_gene: TRBD2; abundance: -; v_gene: TRBV7-9; CDR3aa: CASSSGLVVNEQFF; CDR3nt: TGTGCCAGCAGCTCGGGACTAGTAGTCAATGAGCAGTTCTTC
j_gene: TRBJ1-5; d_gene: TRBD1; abundance: -; v_gene: TRBV6-1; CDR3aa: CASSPVGQGAGPQHF; CDR3nt: TGTGCCAGCAGTCCGGTGGGGCAGGGGGCGGGGCCCCAGCATTTT
j_gene: TRBJ1-3; d_gene: -; abundance: -; v_gene: TRBV7-6; CDR3aa: CASSFGSPGNTIYF; CDR3nt: TGTGCCAGCAGCTTTGGGTCTCCGGGAAACACCATATATTTT
j_gene: TRBJ1-6; d_gene: -; abundance: -; v_gene: TRBV1; CDR3aa: CTSRWTGENNSPLHF; CDR3nt: TGCACCAGCAGGTGGACAGGGGAGAATAATTCACCCCTCCACTTT
j_gene: TRBJ2-4; d_gene: -; abundance: -; v_gene: TRBV15; CDR3aa: CATSRDYREATNF; CDR3nt: TGTGCCACCAGCAGAGATTACCGAGAGGCAACGAACTTC
j_gene: TRBJ2-7; d_gene: TRBD2; abundance: -; v_gene: TRBV7-2; CDR3aa: CASSAGARLAGVNYEQYF; CDR3nt: TGTGCCAGCAGCGCGGGGGCCCGACTAGCGGGAGTGAACTACGAGCAGTACTTC
j_gene: TRBJ2-3; d_gene: -; abundance: -; v_gene: TRBV6-1; CDR3aa: CASSETIDTQYF; CDR3nt: TGTGCCAGCAGTGAAACCATCGATACGCAGTATTTT
j_gene: TRBJ2-1; d_gene: TRBD1; abundance: -; v_gene: TRBV27; CDR3aa: CASSGTAPYNEQFF; CDR3nt: TGTGCCAGCAGTGGGACAGCCCCCTACAATGAGCAGTTCTTC
j_gene: TRBJ1-6; d_gene: -; abundance: -; v_gene: TRBV19; CDR3aa: CASSIGHHDYNSPLHF; CDR3nt: TGTGCCAGTAGCATCGGACACCATGACTATAATTCACCCCTCCACTTT
j_gene: TRBJ2-7; d_gene: -; abundance: -; v_gene: TRBV6-1; CDR3aa: CASSETARTYEQYF; CDR3nt: TGTGCCAGCAGTGAAACCGCCAGAACCTACGAGCAGTACTTC
j_gene: TRBJ2-5; d_gene: TRBD2; abundance: -; v_gene: TRBV15; CDR3aa: CATSRATSGRPETQYF; CDR3nt: TGTGCCACCAGCAGAGCGACTAGCGGGAGGCCGGAGACCCAGTACTTC
j_gene: TRBJ1-3; d_gene: -; abundance: -; v_gene: TRBV9; CDR3aa: CASSASRGGLSGNTIYF; CDR3nt: TGTGCCAGCAGCGCGTCACGAGGAGGCCTCTCTGGAAACACCATATATTTT
j_gene: TRBJ2-7; d_gene: -; abundance: -; v_gene: TRBV10-3; CDR3aa: CAISESDYEQYF; CDR3nt: TGTGCCATCAGTGAGTCAGACTACGAGCAGTACTTC